This T cell receptor (beta chain) was observed in a study of cytomegalovirus exposure and HLA in healthy donors. Study-wide points: Follow-up analysis later connected one missense variant in DCLRE1C with trimming of TCR beta V- and J-genes. According to a later analysis, donors in an Asian-associated ancestry cluster reportedly had fewer N-insertions than the approximately 730-donor mean.

The study ran its PCR with 60 Vbeta and 13 Jbeta primers. TCRdb's copy holds only in-frame clones and misses some; the assay was immunoSEQ multiplex PCR. The sample holds about 110,000 clones; approximately 80% are singletons and the top ten take roughly 3.4%. Points on this clone: Antigen unknown.

The V gene's germline CDR1 is SNHLY and CDR2 FYNNEI. The CDR3 loop spans 13 amino acids. V was trimmed by 7 bases and J by 0 bases, leaving 9 bases between them. This chain uses TRBV2 with TRBJ1-1; D unclear. The receptor was isolated from a man in his fifties or sixties in good health and CMV-seronegative. The source material was PBMCs. The CDR3 sequence: CASMQSVNTEAFF. The CDR3 coding sequence is TGTGCCAGCATGCAATCAGTGAACACTGAAGCTTTCTTT. The full variable domain, completed using reference TRBV2 and TRBJ1-1, is EPEVTQTPSHQVTQMGQEVILRCVPISNHLYFYWYRQILGQKVEFLVSFYNNEISEKSEIFDDQFSVERPDGSNFTLKIRSTKLEDSAMYFCASMQSVNTEAFFGQGTRLTVV.